This TCR beta chain was identified during a study of blood T cell repertoires in COVID-19. Study-level information: There were acute and convalescent COVID-19 samples, and they came from the United States, Italy and Spain. T cells, B-cell-depleted T cells, or PBMCs supplied cDNA or gDNA.

The germline V gene encodes CDR1 MGHRA and CDR2 YSYEKL. The length of the CDR3 is 15 residues. Between the trimmed V and J ends, which lost 1 base and 6 bases, there was a span of 10 bases. Original analysis: Estimation of nucleated cell counts relied on the amplification of reference gene primers. Data came from immunoSEQ multiplex PCR; TCRdb stores just in-frame clones and leaves some out. V and J calls and clone size are given by that table; D and trimming were obtained from the DNA. The table has about 190,000 clones, around four fifths seen once. The chain carries TRBV4-1 and TRBJ1-6; a possible D gene is TRBD1 (5 bases). This TCR came from a woman in her 40s with acute or convalescent COVID-19. The sequencing sample was made of peripheral blood. The CDR3 sequence is CASSQVQAVNSPLHF. The CDR3 DNA reads TGCGCCAGCAGCCAAGTACAGGCCGTTAATTCACCCCTCCACTTT.